The source of this T cell receptor beta chain is a study of a mutant IDH1 vaccine in newly diagnosed glioma. The overall study: Treated patients comprised approximately 60% males and around 40% females, mean age approximately 42 years. Earlier treatment was radiotherapy, temozolomide, or both, with most getting both. Overall study findings and caveats: The vaccine induced immune responses, and these occurred in about 95% of patients.

Indicated time point: week 5, during vaccination. With topical imiquimod, each dose of the vaccine consisted of 300 ug of mutant IDH1 20-mer peptide. Donor diagnoses consisted of new WHO grade 3 or 4 IDH1-mutant, ATRX-lost astrocytomas. Clones were read by immunoSEQ multiplex PCR, and TCRdb kept only the in-frame ones, dropping some. The table has approximately 61,000 clones, about 88% seen once. Deletions cut 4 bases from V and 0 bases from J, with 7 bases between. The CDR3 loop spans 13 amino acids. Germline CDR1 is SGHTA and CDR2 is FQGNSA. For this clone: What it recognizes is unknown.

The chain combines TRBV7-2 with TRBJ2-7, with TRBD1 as a possible D gene (6 bases). The sequence was obtained from a woman in her forties or fifties with glioma. The sequencing used PBMCs, collected from a glioma patient whose treatment included an IDH1 peptide vaccine. CDR3 nucleotides: TGTGCCAGCAGCTGGGACATCTCCTACGAGCAGTACTTC. This translates into CASSWDISYEQYF.